This T cell receptor beta chain was sequenced for a study of response to subunit inactivated influenza vaccine. Of note for this clonotype: Antigen: not known.

Findings and limits, study-wide: T cells newly recruited by each seasonal influenza vaccination are few, the authors suggested.

TCRdb called the RT-PCR reads again in MiXCR, with one record for every CDR3 protein. The sample carries a few hundred thousand distinct CDR3 sequences, roughly 7.6% recorded once. CDR1 and CDR2 from the germline V gene are SGHKS and YYEKEE (reference sequence). The CDR3 has 15 amino acids. The V gene end was trimmed by 0 bases and the J gene end by 3 bases; junction bases not matched to a gene: 5. This TCR was recovered from a man between 50 and 75 years old who received an inactivated influenza vaccine. The source material was PBMCs from blood, sampled 23 to 25 months after vaccination. The chain couples TRBV5-5 to TRBJ1-2, with TRBD1 matching over 7 bases. The CDR3 protein is CASSLGTTGHYGYTF. The CDR3 DNA reads as TGTGCCAGCAGCTTGGGAACGACAGGGCACTATGGCTACACCTTC.